The 5 T cell receptor beta chains below were found in one sample sequenced in a study of T cell responses to AZD1222 COVID-19 vaccine. Sequencing used immunoSEQ multiplex PCR; TCRdb keeps in-frame clones, though not all of them. The table records some 150,000 clones, around 90% of them present only once. Sequencing was performed on peripheral blood, taken on day 0 of MenACWY control vaccination. All receptors derive from an adult in good health.

CDR3 in amino acids: CASSLDNPDTGELFF. The CDR3 bases are TGCGCCAGCAGCTTGGATAACCCGGACACCGGGGAGCTGTTTTTT. V and J are TRBV5-1 and TRBJ2-2, with no clear D. CDR1 SGHRS and CDR2 YFSETQ come from the germline V gene. V was cut by 0 bases and J by 3 bases, with 9 bases left in between. The CDR3 sequence is 15 residues long.

The chain's CDR3 is CASSQPWGANNEQFF. The DNA for the CDR3 is TGTGCCAGCAGCCAACCATGGGGTGCCAACAATGAGCAGTTCTTC. The chain couples TRBV4-2 to TRBJ2-1; unclear D gene. Trimming stripped 2 bases from V and 5 bases from J, with 13 bases between. The CDR3 contains 15 residues. Germline V gives CDR1 LGHNA, CDR2 YNFKEQ.

The chain has TRBV2 and TRBJ2-3; D not resolved. This CDR3 comprises 16 residues. V was clipped by 3 bases and J by 4 bases, with 17 bases between them. The germline V gene encodes CDR1 SNHLY and CDR2 FYNNEI. The CDR3 nucleotides read TGTGCCAGCAGTGAGATGGTGGTGATGGGTTCAGATACGCAGTATTTT. Protein sequence: CASSEMVVMGSDTQYF.

The V gene is TRBV6-5, the J gene TRBJ2-7; the D gene could be TRBD1 or TRBD2 (6 bases each). The germline gives CDR1 MNHEY, CDR2 SVGAGI. This CDR3 has 13 amino acids. V lost 3 bases and J lost 7, with 13 bases in between. CDR3 in DNA: TGTGCCAGCAGTTATCGGGGGCCGGGGGAGCAGTACTTC. It translates to CASSYRGPGEQYF.

This clone appeared once. The V gene is TRBV11-1, the J gene TRBJ1-2; D is unresolved. Germline-derived CDR1 and CDR2 are SGHAT and FQDESV (reference sequence). Between the trimmed V and J ends, which lost 2 bases and 2 bases, there was a span of 6 bases. The CDR3 runs to 13 residues. CDR3 coding DNA: TGTGCCAGCAGCTTATCCAGGAACTATGGCTACACCTTC. It specifies CASSLSRNYGYTF.